These 21 T cell receptor beta chains share one sample of origin, sequenced in a study of blood T cell repertoires in COVID-19. Measured with immunoSEQ multiplex PCR; TCRdb has only the in-frame clones, and not every one. Of about 130,000 clones in the sample, roughly 80% were seen once. Sequences were obtained from peripheral blood. These receptors all stem from a woman between 65 and 79 years old with COVID-19, enrolled during active disease.

V usage is TRBV24-1 and J usage is TRBJ2-3; no clear D. Deletions cut 4 bases from V and 2 bases from J, with 6 bases between. This CDR3 is built from 13 residues. Looked up from germline, CDR1 is KGHDR and CDR2 is SFDVKD. DNA of the CDR3: TGTGCCACCAGTGACCAATTCACAGATACGCAGTATTTT. Translating it yields CATSDQFTDTQYF.

The chain employs TRBV3-1 (or the pseudogene TRBV3-2) and TRBJ2-4; tentatively, D is TRBD2 (6 bases). Per germline, CDR1 LGHDT and CDR2 YNNKEL (reference sequence). V dropped 0 bases and J dropped 4 bases, with 16 bases sitting between them. The CDR3 loop spans 17 amino acids. Here the CDR3 DNA reads TGTGCCAGCAGCCAAGAGGAGGGAAGGGTTGGAAAAAACATTCAGTACTTC. It yields the protein CASSQEEGRVGKNIQYF.

This chain links TRBV10-2 with TRBJ1-4, with a tentative D call TRBD1 (5 bases). Germline assignment: CDR1 WSHSY and CDR2 SAAADI. Trimming removed 3 bases from V and 8 bases from J, with 28 bases in between. This CDR3 spans 19 amino acids. CDR3 bases: TGCGCCAGCAGTGATCTCACCCGAGTAGAGAGGGGAGGAGGCGAAAAACTGTTTTTT. Encoded protein: CASSDLTRVERGGGEKLFF.

This sequence joins TRBV4-1 and TRBJ2-2, with D unclear. Trimming removed 0 bases at V and 6 bases at J, with 8 bases between. CDR1 is MGHRA and CDR2 is YSYEKL in the germline V gene. The CDR3 runs 14 residues. CDR3 region: CASSQDLRAGELFF. The CDR3, as DNA: TGCGCCAGCAGCCAAGATCTCCGCGCCGGGGAGCTGTTTTTT.

The rearrangement links TRBV27 to TRBJ1-1, with a weak D call TRBD1 (5 bases). From germline, CDR1 is MNHEY and CDR2 SMNVEV (reference sequence). This CDR3 contains 13 residues. The germline V and J ends were trimmed by 2 bases and 2 bases, with 6 bases remaining between them. The CDR3 protein is CASSLGANTEAFF. The CDR3 coding sequence is TGTGCCAGCAGTTTAGGGGCCAACACTGAAGCTTTCTTT.

There are many counts of this clone. The gene calls are TRBV30 and TRBJ2-2; 7 positions match TRBD1. The CDR3 runs to 13 residues. Germline CDR1 is GTSNPN and CDR2 is SVGIG (reference sequence). The trim removed 5 bases at V and 5 bases at J, leaving 5 bases unmatched. The CDR3 DNA reads TGTGCCTGGCAGGGACAGTTAACCGGGGAGCTGTTTTTT. This codes for CAWQGQLTGELFF. Looking up the rest from reference TRBV30 and TRBJ2-2 gives the full variable domain: SQTIHQWPATLVQPVGSPLSLECTVEGTSNPNLYWYRQAAGRGLQLLFYSVGIGQISSEVPQNLSASRPQDRQFILSSKKLLLSDSGFYLCAWQGQLTGELFFGEGSRLTVL.

The chain employs TRBV5-4 and TRBJ2-5; TRBD1 matches at 8 bases. Germline V gives CDR1 SGHNT, CDR2 YYREEE (reference sequence). V shed 0 bases and J 0 bases; nucleotides not matched to a gene: 4. The CDR3 has 16 residues. The CDR3 is CASSLAAGGYQETQYF. In nucleotides, the CDR3 is TGTGCCAGCAGCTTGGCCGCAGGGGGCTACCAAGAGACCCAGTACTTC. Together with reference TRBV5-4 and TRBJ2-5, the CDR3 gives the full variable domain: ETGVTQSPTHLIKTRGQQVTLRCSSQSGHNTVSWYQQALGQGPQFIFQYYREEENGRGNFPPRFSGLQFPNYSSELNVNALELDDSALYLCASSLAAGGYQETQYFGPGTRLLVL.

The chain carries TRBV2 and TRBJ1-1, with D uncertain. This CDR3 region has 14 residues. The germline V gene encodes CDR1 SNHLY and CDR2 FYNNEI. V lost 4 bases and J 0 bases, leaving 9 bases between the germline ends. The CDR3 reads CASSAGMMNTEAFF. CDR3 coding DNA: TGTGCCAGCAGTGCAGGAATGATGAACACTGAAGCTTTCTTT.

The genes are TRBV19 and TRBJ2-1, with 12 bases that match TRBD2. The CDR3 totals 15 residues. V trimming: 6 bases; J trimming: 10 bases; junction bases outside the gene matches: 10. CDR1 is LNHDA and CDR2 is SQIVND in the germline V gene (reference sequence). CDR3 coding DNA: TGTGCCAGTAGCGAAGAGGCTAGCGGGGGGGCCGAGCAGTTCTTC. It yields the protein CASSEEASGGAEQFF.

J is TRBJ1-2 and V is TRBV4-2; the D is unclear. Germline-derived CDR1 and CDR2 are LGHNA and YNFKEQ. The CDR3 has 13 residues. V lost 0 bases and J lost 6, with 8 bases in between. The CDR3 sequence: CASSQELRDGYTF. The CDR3, as DNA: TGTGCCAGCAGCCAAGAGTTGAGGGATGGCTACACCTTC.

This clone has just a few counts. The rearrangement uses TRBV5-8 and TRBJ1-5; 8 bases map to TRBD1. The CDR3 length is 14 residues. Germline values: CDR1 SGHTS, CDR2 YDEGEE. The J segment lost 9 bases and the V segment lost 7 bases, leaving 12 bases of the junction unmatched. CDR3 region: CASRQGAKGGPQHF. CDR3 in DNA: TGTGCCAGCCGGCAGGGGGCCAAAGGGGGGCCCCAGCATTTT.

This clone was observed a few times. The chain is built from TRBV4-2 and TRBJ2-3, with D tentatively TRBD2 (6 bases). The ends were cut back, 3 bases at V and 3 bases at J, with 13 bases in the middle. Germline CDR1 LGHNA, CDR2 YNFKEQ. The CDR3 runs 15 residues. The CDR3 region is CASSQIEGRTDTQYF. In nucleotides, the CDR3 is TGTGCCAGCAGCCAGATAGAGGGGAGGACAGATACGCAGTATTTT.

CDR3 sequence: CASSLSRGETQYF. The CDR3 DNA reads as TGCGCCAGCAGCCTCAGTCGGGGAGAGACCCAGTACTTC. This chain joins TRBV4-1 and TRBJ2-5; possibly TRBD2 for D (5 bases). V dropped 4 bases and J dropped 4 bases, with 10 bases sitting between them. The CDR3 has 13 residues. CDR1 and CDR2 (germline): MGHRA, YSYEKL.

V is TRBV6-6 and J is TRBJ1-5; 7 nucleotides align to TRBD1. This CDR3 contains 13 residues. The germline V gene has CDR1 MNHNY and CDR2 SVGAGI (reference sequence). V shed 6 bases and J 9 bases; nucleotides not matched to a gene: 8. The CDR3 nucleotides read TGTGCCAGCAGCCTCCAGGGGGTCGGGCCCCAGCATTTT. Its translation is CASSLQGVGPQHF.

The CDR3 DNA follows: TGTGCCAGCAGTTTCCGGGACAGGGGAGGGTTGAATGGCTACACCTTC. Its translation: CASSFRDRGGLNGYTF. The chain combines TRBV28 with TRBJ1-2, with 10 bases matching TRBD1. V was pared by 3 bases and J by 6 bases, with 10 bases of the junction left unmatched. The CDR3 contains 16 residues. The V gene's germline CDR1 is MDHEN and CDR2 SYDVKM.

Remarks on this clone: The sample carries other DNA sequences with the same CDR3. The chain couples TRBV4-3 to TRBJ2-1; 12 nucleotides align to TRBD2. Looked up from germline, CDR1 is LGHNA and CDR2 is YSLEER. The CDR3 spans 16 residues. V was pared by 1 base and J by 4 bases, with 2 bases of the junction left unmatched. The CDR3 nucleotides read TGCGCCAGCAGCCAAGCTGGACTAGCGGGGTACAATGAGCAGTTCTTC. Amino acids: CASSQAGLAGYNEQFF.

The gene calls are TRBV15 and TRBJ2-1, with TRBD2 identical over 9 bases. Germline V gene data show CDR1 as LNHNV and CDR2 as YYDKDF (reference sequence). The V segment lost 0 bases and the J segment 4 bases; nucleotides outside the gene matches: 7. The CDR3 totals 17 residues. The CDR3 sequence is CATSRDLRSGGYNEQFF. CDR3 bases: TGTGCCACCAGCAGAGATCTCCGGAGCGGGGGGTACAATGAGCAGTTCTTC.

This clone was seen more than once but under ten times. The V call is TRBV18, the J call TRBJ1-1, with D unresolved. Germline V gene data show CDR1 as KGHSH and CDR2 as LQKENI. V gave up 1 base and J gave up 3 bases, with 6 bases separating them. This CDR3 region has 13 residues. CDR3 loop: CASSPQADTEAFF. Here the CDR3 DNA reads TGTGCCAGCTCACCACAGGCGGACACTGAAGCTTTCTTT.

The chain has TRBV10-2 and TRBJ1-6; D may be TRBD1 (5 bases). Trimming shortened V by 4 bases and J by 6 bases, and 7 bases separated the two germline ends. This CDR3 contains 13 residues. Germline-derived CDR1 and CDR2 are WSHSY and SAAADI. Written as DNA, the CDR3 is TGCGCCAGCAGTGGTAGGGGTAATTCACCCCTCCACTTT. The encoded protein is CASSGRGNSPLHF.

The genes are TRBV30 and TRBJ2-2, with 7 bases matching TRBD2. CDR3 length equals 14 residues. Germline trimming cut 4 bases from V and 6 bases from J; bases unmatched to any gene: 8. Germline assignment: CDR1 GTSNPN and CDR2 SVGIG (reference sequence). As DNA, the CDR3 is TGTGCCTGGACCAACGGGGGGAGACCCGGGGAGCTGTTTTTT. It yields the protein CAWTNGGRPGELFF.

V is TRBV12-2 and J is TRBJ2-2; TRBD1, the table's D call, lacks a check against the DNA. TRBV12-2 is marked as a pseudogene. This CDR3 region has 19 residues. Here the CDR3 reads CASRLVVIKTRVDTGELFF. Here the CDR3 DNA reads TGTGCAAGTCGCTTAGTCGTAATAAAAACCAGGGTGGACACCGGGGAGCTGTTTTTT.